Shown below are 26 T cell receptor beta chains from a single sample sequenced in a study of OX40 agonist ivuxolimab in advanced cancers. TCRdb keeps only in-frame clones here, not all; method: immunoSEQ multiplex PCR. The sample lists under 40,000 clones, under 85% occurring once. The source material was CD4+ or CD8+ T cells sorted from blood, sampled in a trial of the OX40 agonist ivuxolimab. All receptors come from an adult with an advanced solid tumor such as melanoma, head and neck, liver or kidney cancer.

Here the CDR3 reads CASSLRVRGAGELFF. For the CDR3, the DNA is TGTGCCAGCAGCTTACGGGTCAGGGGGGCCGGGGAGCTGTTTTTT. The chain carries TRBV11-1 and TRBJ2-2; weak D call: TRBD1 (7 bases). V lost 2 bases, J lost 6 bases, and 13 bases lay in between. Germline CDR1 reads SGHAT; CDR2 reads FQDESV (reference sequence). There are 15 residues in the CDR3.

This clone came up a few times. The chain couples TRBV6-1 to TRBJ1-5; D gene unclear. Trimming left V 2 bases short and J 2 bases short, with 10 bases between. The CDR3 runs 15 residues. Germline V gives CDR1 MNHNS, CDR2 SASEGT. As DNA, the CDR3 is TGTGCCAGCAGTGAATGGACCCATGGCAATCAGCCCCAGCATTTT. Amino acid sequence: CASSEWTHGNQPQHF.

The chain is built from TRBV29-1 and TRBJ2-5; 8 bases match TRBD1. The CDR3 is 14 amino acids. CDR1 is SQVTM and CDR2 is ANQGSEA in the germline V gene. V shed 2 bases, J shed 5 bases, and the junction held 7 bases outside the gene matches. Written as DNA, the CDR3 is TGCAGCGTTGAAAACGACAGGGGAGGCGAGACCCAGTACTTC. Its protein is CSVENDRGGETQYF. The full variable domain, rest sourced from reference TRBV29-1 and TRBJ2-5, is SAVISQKPSRDICQRGTSLTIQCQVDSQVTMMFWYRQQPGQSLTLIATANQGSEATYESGFVIDKFPISRPNLTFSTLTVSNMSPEDSSIYLCSVENDRGGETQYFGPGTRLLVL.

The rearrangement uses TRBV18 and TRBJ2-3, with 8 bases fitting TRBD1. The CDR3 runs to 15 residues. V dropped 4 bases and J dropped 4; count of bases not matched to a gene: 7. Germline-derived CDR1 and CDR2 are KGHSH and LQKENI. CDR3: CASSLGAGGSDTQYF. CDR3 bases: TGTGCCAGCTCACTTGGGGCAGGGGGCTCAGATACGCAGTATTTT.

The DNA of the CDR3 is TGTGCCACGCGGGGGGACTACAGCACAGATACGCAGTATTTT. It specifies CATRGDYSTDTQYF. V gene TRBV28 combines with J gene TRBJ2-3; 8 bases are shared with TRBD2. CDR1 MDHEN and CDR2 SYDVKM come from the germline V gene. Trimming took 10 bases from V and 0 from J; bases not matched to a gene: 6. The CDR3 has 14 residues.

In nucleotides, the CDR3 is TGTGCCAGCAGCGTATCCGGGACAGCCTCAACCGAGCAGTACTTC. As protein: CASSVSGTASTEQYF. This chain connects TRBV7-2 to TRBJ2-7; 7 bases line up with TRBD1. Germline V CDR1 and CDR2: SGHTA, FQGNSA. The CDR3 contains 15 residues. With V trimmed by 5 bases and J by 6 bases, 13 bases remained unmatched.

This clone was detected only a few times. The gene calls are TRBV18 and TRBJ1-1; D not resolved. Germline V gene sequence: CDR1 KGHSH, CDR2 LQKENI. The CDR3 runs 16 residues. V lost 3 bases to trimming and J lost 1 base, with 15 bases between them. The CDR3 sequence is CASSPARRSSNTEAFF. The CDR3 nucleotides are TGTGCCAGCTCACCGGCCCGAAGGTCTTCGAACACTGAAGCTTTCTTT.

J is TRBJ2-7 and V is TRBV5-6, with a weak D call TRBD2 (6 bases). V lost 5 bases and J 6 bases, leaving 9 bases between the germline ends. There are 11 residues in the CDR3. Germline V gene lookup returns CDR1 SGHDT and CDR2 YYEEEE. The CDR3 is CASRGSGEQYF. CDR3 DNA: TGTGCCAGCAGGGGTAGCGGCGAGCAGTACTTC.

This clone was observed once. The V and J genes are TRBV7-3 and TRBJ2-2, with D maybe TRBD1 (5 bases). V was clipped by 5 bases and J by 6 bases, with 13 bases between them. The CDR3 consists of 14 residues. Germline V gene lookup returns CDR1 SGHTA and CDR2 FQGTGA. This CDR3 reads CASSPEGAPGELFF. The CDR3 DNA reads TGTGCCAGCAGCCCCGAAGGGGCACCCGGGGAGCTGTTTTTT.

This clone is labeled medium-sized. In DNA form, the CDR3 reads TGCGCCAGCAGCGAGGACAGCACAGATACGCAGTATTTT. The encoded protein is CASSEDSTDTQYF. This chain uses TRBV5-1 with TRBJ2-3; D is unresolved. The CDR3 is made up of 13 amino acids. V was trimmed by 4 bases and J by 0 bases, leaving 6 bases between them. CDR1 and CDR2 (germline): SGHRS, YFSETQ. Based on the CDR3 plus reference TRBV5-1 and TRBJ2-3, the full variable domain is KAGVTQTPRYLIKTRGQQVTLSCSPISGHRSVSWYQQTPGQGLQFLFEYFSETQRNKGNFPGRFSGRQFSNSRSEMNVSTLELGDSALYLCASSEDSTDTQYFGPGTRLTVL.

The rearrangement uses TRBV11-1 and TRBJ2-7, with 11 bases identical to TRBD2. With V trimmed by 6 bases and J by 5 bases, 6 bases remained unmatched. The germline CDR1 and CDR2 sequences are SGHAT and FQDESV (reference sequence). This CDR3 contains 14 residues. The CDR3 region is CASRVAGGAHEQYF. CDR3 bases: TGTGCCAGCAGGGTAGCGGGAGGGGCCCACGAGCAGTACTTC.

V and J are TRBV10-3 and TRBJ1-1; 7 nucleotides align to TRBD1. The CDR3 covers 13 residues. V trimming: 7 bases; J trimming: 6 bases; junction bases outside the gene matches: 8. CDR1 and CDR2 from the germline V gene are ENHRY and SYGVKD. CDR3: CAIKAGQGAEAFF. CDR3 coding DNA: TGTGCCATCAAAGCCGGGCAGGGGGCTGAAGCTTTCTTT.

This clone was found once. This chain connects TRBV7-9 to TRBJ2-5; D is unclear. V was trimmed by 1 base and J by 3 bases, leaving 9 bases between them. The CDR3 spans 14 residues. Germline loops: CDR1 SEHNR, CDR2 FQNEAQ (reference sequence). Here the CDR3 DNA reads TGTGCCAGCAGCTTAGGGTTGATCGAAGAGACCCAGTACTTC. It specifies CASSLGLIEETQYF.

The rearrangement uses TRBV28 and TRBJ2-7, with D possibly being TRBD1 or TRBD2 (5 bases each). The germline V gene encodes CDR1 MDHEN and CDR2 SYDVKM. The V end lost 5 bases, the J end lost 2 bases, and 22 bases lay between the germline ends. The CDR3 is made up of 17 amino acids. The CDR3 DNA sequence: TGTGCCAGCAGTCCTACGAGAGGGGCAGGCGTGGCCTACGAGCAGTACTTC. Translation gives CASSPTRGAGVAYEQYF. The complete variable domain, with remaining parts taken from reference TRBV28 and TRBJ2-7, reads DVKVTQSSRYLVKRTGEKVFLECVQDMDHENMFWYRQDPGLGLRLIYFSYDVKMKEKGDIPEGYSVSREKKERFSLILESASTNQTSMYLCASSPTRGAGVAYEQYFGPGTRLTVT.

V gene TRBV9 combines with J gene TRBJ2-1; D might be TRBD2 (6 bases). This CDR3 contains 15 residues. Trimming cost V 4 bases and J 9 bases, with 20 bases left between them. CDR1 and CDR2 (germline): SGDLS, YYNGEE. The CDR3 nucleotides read TGTGCCAGCAGCCTATGGCAGAGTTTCGGGGGTGAGCAGTTCTTC. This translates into CASSLWQSFGGEQFF. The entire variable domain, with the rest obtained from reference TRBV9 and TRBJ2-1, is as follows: DSGVTQTPKHLITATGQRVTLRCSPRSGDLSVYWYQQSLDQGLQFLIQYYNGEERAKGNILERFSAQQFPDLHSELNLSSLELGDSALYFCASSLWQSFGGEQFFGPGTRLTVL.

CDR3 region: CASSPLGQNTEAFF. The CDR3 coding sequence is TGTGCCAGCTCACCCCTGGGCCAGAACACTGAAGCTTTCTTT. V is TRBV18 and J is TRBJ1-1; D call uncertain. Germline CDR1 is KGHSH and CDR2 is LQKENI. The CDR3 runs to 14 residues. Trimming left V 3 bases short and J 1 base short, with 9 bases between.

The CDR3 sequence: CASSEAVAGFGEKLFF. Written as DNA, the CDR3 is TGTGCCAGCAGTGAAGCAGTGGCGGGTTTTGGCGAAAAACTGTTTTTT. The V gene is TRBV6-1, the J gene TRBJ1-4, with D unclear. The V end lost 0 bases, the J end lost 8 bases, and 16 bases lay between the germline ends. CDR1 and CDR2 from the germline V gene are MNHNS and SASEGT. The CDR3 spans 16 residues.

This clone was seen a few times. CDR3 in DNA: TGCGCCAGCAGCCAAGCCTCCGACCGGAGCTCCTATAATTCACCCCTCCACTTT. It specifies CASSQASDRSSYNSPLHF. The chain couples TRBV4-1 to TRBJ1-6; D gene uncertain. Germline V gives CDR1 MGHRA, CDR2 YSYEKL. Trimming removed 1 base at V and 0 bases at J, with 13 bases between. The CDR3 totals 18 residues.

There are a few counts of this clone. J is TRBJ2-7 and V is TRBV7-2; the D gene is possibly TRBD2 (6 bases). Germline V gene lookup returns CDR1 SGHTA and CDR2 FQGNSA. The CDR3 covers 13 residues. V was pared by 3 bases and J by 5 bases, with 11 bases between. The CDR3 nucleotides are TGTGCCAGCAGCTTCGGGGGAGCAGACGAGCAGTACTTC. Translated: CASSFGGADEQYF.

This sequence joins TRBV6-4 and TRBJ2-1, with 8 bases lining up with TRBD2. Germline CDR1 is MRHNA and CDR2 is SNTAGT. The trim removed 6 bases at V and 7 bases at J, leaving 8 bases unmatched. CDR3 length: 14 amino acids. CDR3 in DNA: TGTGCCAGCAGCTCCGGGACTAGTTTTAATGAGCAGTTCTTC. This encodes CASSSGTSFNEQFF.

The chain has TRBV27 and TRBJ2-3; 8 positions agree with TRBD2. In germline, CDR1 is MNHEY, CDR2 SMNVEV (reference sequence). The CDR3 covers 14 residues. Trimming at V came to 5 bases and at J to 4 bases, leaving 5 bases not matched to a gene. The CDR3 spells CASSPSGRADTQYF. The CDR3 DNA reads TGTGCCAGCAGTCCCTCCGGGAGGGCAGATACGCAGTATTTT.

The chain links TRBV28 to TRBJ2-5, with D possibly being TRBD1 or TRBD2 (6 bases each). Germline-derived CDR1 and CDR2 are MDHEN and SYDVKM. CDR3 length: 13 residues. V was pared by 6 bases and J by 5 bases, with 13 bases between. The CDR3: CASRKRGVETQYF. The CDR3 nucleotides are TGTGCCAGCAGAAAAAGGGGGGTGGAGACCCAGTACTTC.

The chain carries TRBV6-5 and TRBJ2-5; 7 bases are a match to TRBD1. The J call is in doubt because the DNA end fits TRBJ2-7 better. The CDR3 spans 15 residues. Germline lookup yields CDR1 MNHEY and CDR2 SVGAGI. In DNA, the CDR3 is TGTGCCAGCAGTTACCGGGACAGAGGCTCCTACGAGCAGTACTTC. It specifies CASSYRDRGSYEQYF.

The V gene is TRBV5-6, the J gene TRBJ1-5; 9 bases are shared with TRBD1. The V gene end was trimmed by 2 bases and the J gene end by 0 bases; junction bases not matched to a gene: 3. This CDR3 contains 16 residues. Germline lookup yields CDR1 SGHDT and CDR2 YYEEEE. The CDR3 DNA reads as TGTGCCAGCAGCTTTGGGACAGGGAGTAGCAATCAGCCCCAGCATTTT. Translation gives CASSFGTGSSNQPQHF.

CDR3: CASSLRRDFPLYEQYF. As DNA, the CDR3 is TGTGCCAGCAGCTTGCGCCGGGACTTCCCTTTATACGAGCAGTACTTC. The chain links TRBV5-4 to TRBJ2-7, with D maybe TRBD2 (6 bases). With 1 base removed from V and 4 bases from J, the gap between germline ends came to 18 bases. This CDR3 has 16 residues. The germline V gene has CDR1 SGHNT and CDR2 YYREEE (reference sequence).

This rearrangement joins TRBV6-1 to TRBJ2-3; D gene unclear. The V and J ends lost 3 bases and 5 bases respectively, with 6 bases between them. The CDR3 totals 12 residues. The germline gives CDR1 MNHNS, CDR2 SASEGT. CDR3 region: CASSEGGDTQYF. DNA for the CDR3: TGTGCCAGCAGTGAGGGCGGAGATACGCAGTATTTT.